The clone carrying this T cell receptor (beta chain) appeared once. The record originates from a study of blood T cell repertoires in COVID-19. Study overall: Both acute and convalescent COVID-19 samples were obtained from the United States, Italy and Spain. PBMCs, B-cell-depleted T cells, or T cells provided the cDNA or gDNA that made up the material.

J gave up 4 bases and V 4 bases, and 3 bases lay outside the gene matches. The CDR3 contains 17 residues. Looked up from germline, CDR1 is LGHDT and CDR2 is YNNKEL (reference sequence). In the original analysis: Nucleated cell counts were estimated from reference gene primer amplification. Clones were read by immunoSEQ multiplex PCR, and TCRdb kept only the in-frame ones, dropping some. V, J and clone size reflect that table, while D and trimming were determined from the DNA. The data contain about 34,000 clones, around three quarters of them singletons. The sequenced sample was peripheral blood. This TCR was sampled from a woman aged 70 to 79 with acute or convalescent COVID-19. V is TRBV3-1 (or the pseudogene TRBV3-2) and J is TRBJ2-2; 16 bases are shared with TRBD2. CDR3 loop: CASSPGTSGRATGELFF. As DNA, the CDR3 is TGTGCCAGCAGCCCGGGGACTAGCGGGAGGGCCACCGGGGAGCTGTTTTTT.